Listed below are T cell receptor beta chains from one sample, sequenced in a study of blood T cell repertoires in COVID-19. Produced via immunoSEQ multiplex PCR; TCRdb's table is partial and in-frame only. The table lists approximately 46,000 clones, 82% of them singletons, with around 2.7% in the top ten. The sequencing sample was made of peripheral blood. The receptors shown here come from a woman aged 55-70 years with acute or convalescent COVID-19. Each CDR3 is given with its conserved first and last residue. The order of the fields is V gene, D gene, clone size, J gene, CDR3 protein, CDR3 DNA. D genes are given only for firm matches. Clone size is stated in some rows and not others, as once, few, many or a class when expanded.

v_call: TRBV3-1/TRBV3-2
d_call: NA
clone_size: NA
j_call: TRBJ2-5
cdr3_aa: CASSQEAHVETQYF
cdr3_nt: TGTGCCAGCAGCCAAGAAGCCCACGTGGAGACCCAGTACTTC

v_call: TRBV5-1
d_call: TRBD1
clone_size: NA
j_call: TRBJ2-7
cdr3_aa: CASSSQGTGDIISYEQYF
cdr3_nt: TGCGCCAGCAGCTCCCAGGGGACAGGGGACATCATTTCCTACGAGCAGTACTTC

v_call: TRBV4-1
d_call: NA
clone_size: NA
j_call: TRBJ1-3
cdr3_aa: CASSQERVGAGNTIYF
cdr3_nt: TGCGCCAGCAGCCAAGAACGCGTCGGGGCTGGAAACACCATATATTTT

v_call: TRBV28
d_call: NA
clone_size: NA
j_call: TRBJ1-2
cdr3_aa: CASRPEGGNYGYTF
cdr3_nt: TGTGCCAGCAGACCAGAAGGGGGTAACTATGGCTACACCTTC

v_call: TRBV27
d_call: TRBD1
clone_size: NA
j_call: TRBJ2-7
cdr3_aa: CASSLNRGLSEQYF
cdr3_nt: TGTGCCAGCAGTTTAAACAGGGGTTTATCCGAGCAGTACTTC

v_call: TRBV29-1
d_call: TRBD1
clone_size: once
j_call: TRBJ1-4
cdr3_aa: CSAPDRGGEKLFF
cdr3_nt: TGCAGCGCGCCGGACAGGGGCGGCGAAAAACTGTTTTTT

v_call: TRBV5-3
d_call: TRBD1
clone_size: NA
j_call: TRBJ1-5
cdr3_aa: CARSWFGIGTGWQPQHF
cdr3_nt: TGTGCCAGAAGCTGGTTCGGGATAGGGACAGGGTGGCAGCCCCAGCATTTT

v_call: TRBV2
d_call: TRBD1
clone_size: NA
j_call: TRBJ1-2
cdr3_aa: CASSGGRQGGYGYTF
cdr3_nt: TGTGCCAGCAGTGGAGGCAGACAGGGAGGCTATGGCTACACCTTC

v_call: TRBV5-1
d_call: NA
clone_size: NA
j_call: TRBJ1-4
cdr3_aa: CASSQQGTGEKLFF
cdr3_nt: TGCGCCAGCAGCCAACAGGGTACGGGGGAAAAACTGTTTTTT

v_call: TRBV10-3
d_call: NA
clone_size: once
j_call: TRBJ2-3
cdr3_aa: CAISDALGRSTDTQYF
cdr3_nt: TGTGCCATCAGTGATGCATTGGGGAGGAGCACAGATACGCAGTATTTT

v_call: TRBV6-5
d_call: NA
clone_size: once
j_call: TRBJ1-1
cdr3_aa: CASSVQGFEAFF
cdr3_nt: TGTGCCAGCAGCGTCCAGGGTTTTGAAGCTTTCTTT

v_call: TRBV20-1
d_call: NA
clone_size: NA
j_call: TRBJ1-2
cdr3_aa: CSASHTIYTF
cdr3_nt: TGCAGTGCTAGTCACACCATATACACCTTC

v_call: TRBV6-5
d_call: NA
clone_size: NA
j_call: TRBJ2-2
cdr3_aa: CASTENGGGRELFF
cdr3_nt: TGTGCCAGCACAGAGAATGGGGGCGGCCGGGAGCTGTTTTTT

v_call: TRBV6-2/TRBV6-3
d_call: NA
clone_size: few
j_call: TRBJ2-4
cdr3_aa: CASSQLATPPAKNIQYF
cdr3_nt: TGTGCCAGCAGCCAGCTCGCAACCCCCCCGGCCAAAAACATTCAGTACTTC

v_call: TRBV3-1/TRBV3-2
d_call: NA
clone_size: few
j_call: TRBJ1-3
cdr3_aa: CASSQEKSSSIYF
cdr3_nt: TGTGCCAGCAGCCAAGAAAAGAGTAGCTCCATATATTTT

v_call: TRBV3-1/TRBV3-2
d_call: NA
clone_size: NA
j_call: TRBJ1-1
cdr3_aa: CASSPSVGIAGAFF
cdr3_nt: TGTGCCAGCAGCCCAAGTGTGGGAATTGCGGGAGCTTTCTTT